This T cell receptor (beta chain) appears in the sequencing data of a study of T cell changes during pregnancy in multiple sclerosis. CDR3 length: 15 residues. Trimming stripped 4 bases from V and 1 base from J, with 11 bases between. Per germline, CDR1 SGHAT and CDR2 FQNNGV. Measured with immunoSEQ multiplex PCR; TCRdb has only the in-frame clones, and not every one. The sample records about 38,000 clones, around nine tenths being singletons. The material sequenced was CD4+ T cells from peripheral blood mononuclear cells, taken after pregnancy. This receptor was taken from a female donor in good health, enrolled as a control in a pregnancy study. V and J are TRBV11-2 and TRBJ1-5, with D tentatively TRBD1 (5 bases). The CDR3: CASSYSGSSNQPQHF. CDR3 nucleotide sequence: TGTGCCAGCAGCTATTCAGGGTCAAGCAATCAGCCCCAGCATTTT.